One sample yielded the 30 T cell receptor beta chains listed below, sequenced in a study of molecular identifiers for immune sequencing clone quantification. TCRdb re-called the PCR reads through MiXCR, storing one row per CDR3 protein. The sample shows a few hundred thousand distinct CDR3 sequences, about 23% of them seen only once. The sequenced material came from naive CD8+ T cells from blood, with Jurkat cell RNA spiked in. Subset meaning: FACS-sorted CD8+CD4-CCR7+CD45RA+ naive T cells. The receptor set was obtained from a human donor in good health. Some libraries in this study had Jurkat cell RNA spiked in.

This clonotype was seen ten or more times. This chain links TRBV12-3 or TRBV12-4 with TRBJ1-6, with D perhaps matching TRBD1 (6 bases). The ends were cut back, 5 bases at V and 6 bases at J, with 20 bases in the middle. The CDR3 has 17 residues. CDR3 in amino acids: CASSPRGQRGPNSPLHF. The CDR3, as DNA: TGTGCCAGCAGTCCGAGAGGACAGCGAGGCCCTAATTCACCCCTCCACTTT.

This clonotype was found many times. The rearrangement joins TRBV2 to TRBJ1-1; D is undetermined. Trimming stripped 2 bases from V and 8 bases from J, with 15 bases between. The CDR3 length is 14 residues. Germline assignment: CDR1 SNHLY and CDR2 FYNNEI. DNA of the CDR3: TGTGCCAGCAGTGAAAGTAGGGTGGATCCCGAAGCTTTCTTT. It encodes CASSESRVDPEAFF.

Turning to this clonotype: The CDR3 does not close with the conserved phenylalanine or tryptophan, likely indicating a read error. It is unclear where the CDR3 begins or ends on the DNA, so no DNA is shown, and the CDR3 is as TCRdb lists it. The chain combines TRBV6-2 or TRBV6-3 with TRBJ1-1; TRBD1 is taken as the D call from the table, unchecked against the DNA. The CDR3 spans 11 amino acids, including both terminal residues. The germline V gene encodes CDR1 MNHEY and CDR2 SVGEGT. CDR3 amino acids: CASIRLPGQAS.

The V and J genes are TRBV30 and TRBJ2-5, with D possibly being TRBD2 (6 bases). CDR1 is GTSNPN and CDR2 is SVGIG in the germline V gene (reference sequence). V gave up 7 bases and J gave up 2 bases, with 11 bases separating them. This CDR3 is 12 amino acids long. Written as DNA, the CDR3 is TGTGCCTTATTAGCGGAACAAGAGACCCAGTACTTC. Protein: CALLAEQETQYF.

This clonotype was counted many times. This sequence joins TRBV7-6 and TRBJ1-6; D uncertain. The CDR3 spans 14 residues. Trimming removed 5 bases from V and 8 bases from J, with 13 bases in between. Germline lookup yields CDR1 SGHVS and CDR2 FNYEAQ. The CDR3 DNA is TGTGCCAGCAGCCTCAGTACGGCTTATTCACCCCTCCACTTT. Translation gives CASSLSTAYSPLHF. The full variable domain, its missing parts supplied by reference TRBV7-6 and TRBJ1-6, is GAGVSQSPRYKVTKRGQDVALRCDPISGHVSLYWYRQALGQGPEFLTYFNYEAQQDKSGLPNDRFSAERPEGSISTLTIQRTEQRDSAMYRCASSLSTAYSPLHFGNGTRLTVT.

In its sample, this clonotype was seen once. The chain combines TRBV28 with TRBJ1-1, with 9 nucleotides matching TRBD1. The trim removed 6 bases at V and 6 bases at J, leaving 8 bases unmatched. The CDR3 has 14 amino acids. The germline CDR1 and CDR2 sequences are MDHEN and SYDVKM. In DNA form, the CDR3 reads TGTGCCAGCAGCGGGGACAGGGTATACGCTGAAGCTTTCTTT. This translates into CASSGDRVYAEAFF.

This chain uses TRBV7-9 with TRBJ1-4; 7 bases map to TRBD1. The CDR3 is made up of 15 amino acids. Germline assignment: CDR1 SEHNR and CDR2 FQNEAQ (reference sequence). V shed 5 bases and J 8 bases; nucleotides not matched to a gene: 11. CDR3 sequence (DNA): TGTGCCAGCAGCCCAGGGACAGCCCCCGGGGAAAAACTGTTTTTT. Translating gives CASSPGTAPGEKLFF.

This clonotype has only a few counts. The chain joins TRBV27 to TRBJ2-7, with D possibly TRBD1 on 5 matching bases. The CDR3 consists of 12 residues. V lost 6 bases, J lost 5 bases, and 11 bases lay in between. Looked up from germline, CDR1 is MNHEY and CDR2 is SMNVEV (reference sequence). CDR3 amino acids: CASRSGSHEQYF. DNA for the CDR3: TGTGCCAGCAGGTCAGGGTCCCACGAGCAGTACTTC.

This clonotype was counted a few times. This chain uses TRBV4-3 with TRBJ1-1; D is unresolved. CDR1 is LGHNA and CDR2 is YSLEER in the germline V gene. The V end lost 0 bases, the J end lost 1 base, and 9 bases lay between the germline ends. This CDR3 spans 15 amino acids. The CDR3 region is CASSQDRNPNTEAFF. CDR3 nucleotides: TGCGCCAGCAGCCAAGATCGCAATCCGAACACTGAAGCTTTCTTT.

In this sample, this clonotype turned up once. V gene TRBV20-1 combines with J gene TRBJ2-1; TRBD2 aligns across 9 bases. The CDR3 length is 15 residues. Unmatched junction bases numbered 15, after V lost 6 bases and J lost 9 bases. Per the germline V gene, CDR1 is DFQATT and CDR2 is SNEGSKA (reference sequence). The CDR3 region has the DNA TGCAGTGCCACCGGGATTAGCGGGAGTACGGTTGAGCAGTTCTTC. It codes for CSATGISGSTVEQFF.

V gene TRBV20-1 combines with J gene TRBJ2-1; D perhaps matches TRBD1 (6 bases). Germline assignment: CDR1 DFQATT and CDR2 SNEGSKA (reference sequence). This CDR3 comprises 15 residues. Trimming shortened V by 6 bases and J by 8 bases, and 23 bases separated the two germline ends. The DNA for the CDR3 is TGCAGTGCCGAACGTTCAGTCGACAGGAACGATGAGCAGTTCTTC. It codes for CSAERSVDRNDEQFF.

About this clonotype: With a much larger clone just one base away, this may be a read error. The V and J genes are TRBV6-6 and TRBJ1-4; D remains ambiguous. The CDR3 spans 14 residues. Per the germline V gene, CDR1 is MNHNY and CDR2 is SVGAGI (reference sequence). The CDR3, as DNA: TGTGCCGGCAGTTATGTTTCAACTAATGAAAAACTGTTTTTT. Translating gives CAGSYVSTNEKLFF.

This clonotype was detected a few times. This chain joins TRBV13 and TRBJ2-5; unclear D gene. Per germline, CDR1 PRHDT and CDR2 FYEKMQ (reference sequence). The CDR3 sequence is 12 residues long. V dropped 4 bases and J dropped 5 bases, with 8 bases sitting between them. The CDR3: CASSSAGETQYF. DNA for the CDR3: TGTGCCAGCAGCTCCGCTGGGGAGACCCAGTACTTC.

To note about this clonotype: Since the CDR3 does not end with the conserved phenylalanine or tryptophan, this likely comes from a read error. The rearrangement joins TRBV7-2 to TRBJ2-3, with a possible D match to TRBD2 (6 bases). The CDR3 is 19 amino acids. V was pared by 3 bases and J by 0 bases, with 22 bases between. Per germline, CDR1 SGHTA and CDR2 FQGNSA. CDR3 sequence: CASSLGLDPRPPSTDTQYL. In DNA, the CDR3 is TGTGCCAGCAGCTTGGGACTCGATCCCAGGCCCCCTAGCACAGATACGCAGTATCTT.

Concerning this clonotype itself: One base away lies a much larger clone, so this may be a sequencing read error. The chain couples TRBV20-1 to TRBJ2-5; 10 nucleotides match TRBD2. The J call is in doubt because the DNA end fits TRBJ2-7 better. Germline assignment: CDR1 DFQATT and CDR2 SNEGSKA (reference sequence). The CDR3 contains 12 residues. The DNA for the CDR3 is TGCCGTGCGCGGACTAGCGGCTACGAGCAGTACTTC. The encoded protein is CRARTSGYEQYF.

This clonotype was seen many times. The rearrangement links TRBV20-1 to TRBJ2-7; weak D call: TRBD2 (6 bases). Germline V gene sequence: CDR1 DFQATT, CDR2 SNEGSKA (reference sequence). The ends were cut back, 6 bases at V and 7 bases at J, with 19 bases in the middle. The CDR3 is 13 residues long. The CDR3 region is CSARDFSVREQYF. The CDR3 DNA reads TGCAGTGCCCGGGACTTCTCGGTGAGGGAGCAGTACTTC.

This clonotype was counted many times. The gene calls are TRBV24-1 and TRBJ2-2, with D perhaps matching TRBD1 (5 bases). This CDR3 comprises 17 residues. V dropped 0 bases and J dropped 2 bases, with 12 bases sitting between them. Germline lookup yields CDR1 KGHDR and CDR2 SFDVKD. CDR3 bases: TGTGCCACCAGTGATTTGCCCGCAGGGTACAACACCGGGGAGCTGTTTTTT. Protein product: CATSDLPAGYNTGELFF.

Ten or more counts support this clonotype. The V gene is TRBV5-6, the J gene TRBJ2-3, with TRBD2 matching over 10 bases. The CDR3 is 18 amino acids. J was trimmed by 6 bases and V by 4 bases; bases with no gene match: 17. CDR1 is SGHDT, CDR2 YYEEEE, per germline. CDR3 in DNA: TGTGCCAGCAGCCGCCCACAGAGCGGGGGGGCCATTGTGGATACGCAGTATTTT. Its protein is CASSRPQSGGAIVDTQYF.

This clonotype was detected a few times. The gene calls are TRBV12-3 or TRBV12-4 and TRBJ2-5, with D uncertain. Trimming pared 7 bases from V and 5 bases from J, leaving 14 bases between. CDR3 length equals 13 residues. In nucleotides, the CDR3 is TGTGCCAGCACCCGAAGTTTTTCTGAGACCCAGTACTTC. This encodes CASTRSFSETQYF.

The gene calls are TRBV4-3 and TRBJ1-1, with 8 positions matching TRBD1. CDR3 size: 18 residues. J was trimmed by 7 bases and V by 5 bases; bases with no gene match: 21. Per germline, CDR1 LGHNA and CDR2 YSLEER. CDR3 residues: CASSYFYNFRDRPDEAFF. CDR3 bases: TGCGCCAGCAGCTACTTTTACAATTTCCGGGACAGGCCAGATGAAGCTTTCTTT.

This clonotype has more than one count but fewer than ten. The V call is TRBV7-9, the J call TRBJ2-3, with D unresolved. Deletions cut 8 bases from V and 2 bases from J, with 11 bases between. The germline V gene encodes CDR1 SEHNR and CDR2 FQNEAQ (reference sequence). The CDR3 has 13 residues. The CDR3 is CASLAEPTDTQYF. The CDR3 DNA sequence: TGTGCCAGCTTGGCAGAGCCCACAGATACGCAGTATTTT.

To note about this clonotype: This may arise from a read error, as a much more abundant clone is one base away. The chain carries TRBV9 and TRBJ2-6; D is undetermined. This CDR3 spans 15 amino acids. V shed 7 bases and J shed 2 bases, with 13 bases lying between them. Germline-derived CDR1 and CDR2 are SGDLS and YYNGEE. CDR3 sequence (DNA): TGTGCCAGCGGCCCCCCTTCTGCTGGGGCCAACGTCCTGACTTTC. This translates into CASGPPSAGANVLTF.

This chain joins TRBV3-1 and TRBJ2-5; D ambiguous. From germline, CDR1 is LGHDT and CDR2 YNNKEL (reference sequence). The CDR3 has 16 amino acids. V lost 0 bases and J 1 base, leaving 12 bases between the germline ends. DNA for the CDR3: TGTGCCAGCAGCCAAGAAGTTTGGGCTACCCAAGAGACCCAGTACTTC. It is translated as CASSQEVWATQETQYF.

There are a few counts of this clonotype. The rearrangement joins TRBV2 to TRBJ2-3, with TRBD2 identical over 11 bases. Germline V gene lookup returns CDR1 SNHLY and CDR2 FYNNEI. V gave up 10 bases and J gave up 4 bases; unmatched junction bases: 4. There are 13 residues in the CDR3. As DNA, the CDR3 is TGTGCCACCGTTAGCGGGGGGGCAGATACGCAGTATTTT. It codes for CATVSGGADTQYF.

This clonotype has just a few counts. The V and J genes are TRBV6-6 and TRBJ2-7, with TRBD1 matching over 8 bases. Trimming took 2 bases from V and 0 from J; bases not matched to a gene: 3. CDR1 is MNHNY, CDR2 SVGAGI, per germline (reference sequence). This CDR3 spans 15 amino acids. The CDR3 region has the DNA TGTGCCAGCAGTTACCGGACAGGGTTCTCCTACGAGCAGTACTTC. As protein: CASSYRTGFSYEQYF.

This clonotype was seen a handful of times. The V and J genes are TRBV12-3 or TRBV12-4 and TRBJ1-2, with D tentatively TRBD1 (5 bases). The CDR3 has 13 residues. Deletions cut 4 bases from V and 8 bases from J, with 14 bases between. DNA for the CDR3: TGTGCCAGCAGTTCCCCGGGGCGGAGGGGCTACACCTTC. This gives the protein CASSSPGRRGYTF.

DNA of the CDR3: TGTGCCAGCAGCTTTGGCAGGTCCCGTTACGAGCAGTACTTC. It yields the protein CASSFGRSRYEQYF. The chain couples TRBV5-6 to TRBJ2-7, with no clear D. V was clipped by 2 bases and J by 4 bases, with 13 bases between them. The CDR3 loop spans 14 amino acids. Germline CDR1 SGHDT, CDR2 YYEEEE. Together with reference TRBV5-6 and TRBJ2-7, the CDR3 gives the full variable domain: DAGVTQSPTHLIKTRGQQVTLRCSPKSGHDTVSWYQQALGQGPQFIFQYYEEEERQRGNFPDRFSGHQFPNYSSELNVNALLLGDSALYLCASSFGRSRYEQYFGPGTRLTVT.

Concerning this clonotype itself: One end of the junction fails to match germline, which may point to a read error. This chain links TRBV10-3 with TRBJ1-5; D may be TRBD1 (5 bases). CDR1 and CDR2 from the germline V gene are ENHRY and SYGVKD. The CDR3 loop spans 14 amino acids. CDR3 in amino acids: CALSNTGTNQPQHF. CDR3 sequence (DNA): TGTGCCCTCAGTAACACGGGGACCAATCAGCCCCAGCATTTT.

CDR3 nucleotides: TGTGCCAGCAGCTCGGGACGGGATACGCAGTATTTT. Protein product: CASSSGRDTQYF. The V gene is TRBV13, the J gene TRBJ2-3; D is tentatively TRBD1 or TRBD2 (5 bases each). Germline V gene data show CDR1 as PRHDT and CDR2 as FYEKMQ (reference sequence). Trimming cost V 4 bases and J 6 bases, with 8 bases left between them. The CDR3 runs to 12 residues.

This clonotype was recorded many times. The V call is TRBV12-3 or TRBV12-4, the J call TRBJ2-5, with TRBD2 matching 9 bases. The CDR3 is 15 amino acids. The ends lost 6 bases at V and 9 bases at J; junction bases unmatched: 14. CDR3 nucleotide sequence: TGTGCCAGCAGCAAACCGGGACAAGGCGGGGGGGCCCAGTACTTC. Its translation: CASSKPGQGGGAQYF.